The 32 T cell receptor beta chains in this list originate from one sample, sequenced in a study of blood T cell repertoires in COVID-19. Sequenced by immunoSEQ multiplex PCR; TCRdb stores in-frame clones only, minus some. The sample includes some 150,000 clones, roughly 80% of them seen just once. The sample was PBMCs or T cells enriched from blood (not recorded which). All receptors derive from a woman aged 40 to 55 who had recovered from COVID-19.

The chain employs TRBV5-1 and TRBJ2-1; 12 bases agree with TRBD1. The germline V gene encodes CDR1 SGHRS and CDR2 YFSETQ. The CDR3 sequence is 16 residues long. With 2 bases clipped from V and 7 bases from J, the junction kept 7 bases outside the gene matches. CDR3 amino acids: CASSFTGTGGTNEQFF. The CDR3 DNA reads TGCGCCAGCAGCTTTACCGGGACAGGGGGCACGAATGAGCAGTTCTTC.

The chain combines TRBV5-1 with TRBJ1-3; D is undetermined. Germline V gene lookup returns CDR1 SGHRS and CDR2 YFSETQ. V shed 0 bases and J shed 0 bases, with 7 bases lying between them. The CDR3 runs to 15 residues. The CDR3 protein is CASSLEPRSGNTIYF. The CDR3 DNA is TGCGCCAGCAGCTTGGAACCGCGCTCTGGAAACACCATATATTTT. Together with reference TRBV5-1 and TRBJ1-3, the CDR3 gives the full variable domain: KAGVTQTPRYLIKTRGQQVTLSCSPISGHRSVSWYQQTPGQGLQFLFEYFSETQRNKGNFPGRFSGRQFSNSRSEMNVSTLELGDSALYLCASSLEPRSGNTIYFGEGSWLTVV.

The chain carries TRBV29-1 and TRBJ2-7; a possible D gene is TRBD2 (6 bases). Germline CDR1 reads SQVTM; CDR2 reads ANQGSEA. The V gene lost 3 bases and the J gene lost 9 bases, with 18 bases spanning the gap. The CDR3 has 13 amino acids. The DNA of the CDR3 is TGCAGCGTTGACACGGGGGAACTCGACGGGCAGTACTTC. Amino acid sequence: CSVDTGELDGQYF.

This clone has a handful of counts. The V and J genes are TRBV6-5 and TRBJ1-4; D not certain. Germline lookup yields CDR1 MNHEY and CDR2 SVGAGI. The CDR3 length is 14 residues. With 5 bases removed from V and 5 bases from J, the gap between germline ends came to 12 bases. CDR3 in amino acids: CASSPRAVNEKLFF. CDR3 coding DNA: TGTGCCAGCAGTCCCCGTGCGGTGAATGAAAAACTGTTTTTT.

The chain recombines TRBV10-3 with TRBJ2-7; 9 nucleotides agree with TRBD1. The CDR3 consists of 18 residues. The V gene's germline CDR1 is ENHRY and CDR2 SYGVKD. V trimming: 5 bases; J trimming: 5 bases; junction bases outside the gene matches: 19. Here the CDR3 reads CAISHTLAGTGQRNEQYF. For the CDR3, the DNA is TGTGCCATCAGTCACACGTTGGCGGGGACAGGGCAAAGGAACGAGCAGTACTTC.

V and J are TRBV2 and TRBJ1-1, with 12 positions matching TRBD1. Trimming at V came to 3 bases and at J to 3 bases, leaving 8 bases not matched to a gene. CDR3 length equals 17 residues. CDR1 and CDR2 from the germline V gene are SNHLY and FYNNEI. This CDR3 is CASSEIGTGGLDTEAFF. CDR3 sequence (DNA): TGTGCCAGCAGTGAGATTGGGACAGGGGGCCTCGACACTGAAGCTTTCTTT. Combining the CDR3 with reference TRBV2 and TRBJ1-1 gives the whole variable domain EPEVTQTPSHQVTQMGQEVILRCVPISNHLYFYWYRQILGQKVEFLVSFYNNEISEKSEIFDDQFSVERPDGSNFTLKIRSTKLEDSAMYFCASSEIGTGGLDTEAFFGQGTRLTVV.

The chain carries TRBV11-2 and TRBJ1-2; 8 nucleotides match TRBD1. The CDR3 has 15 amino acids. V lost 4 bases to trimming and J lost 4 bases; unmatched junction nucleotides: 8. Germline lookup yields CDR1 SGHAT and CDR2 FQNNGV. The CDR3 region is CASSSVQGGGYGYTF. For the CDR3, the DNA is TGTGCCAGCAGCTCCGTACAGGGGGGTGGCTATGGCTACACCTTC.

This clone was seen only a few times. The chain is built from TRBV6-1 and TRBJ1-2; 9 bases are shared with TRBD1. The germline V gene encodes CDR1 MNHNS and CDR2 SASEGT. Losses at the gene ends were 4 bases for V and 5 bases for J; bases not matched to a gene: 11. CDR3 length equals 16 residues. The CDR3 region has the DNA TGTGCCAGCAGTGTCTCCGGGACAGGGCCGAAGTATGGCTACACCTTC. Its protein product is CASSVSGTGPKYGYTF.

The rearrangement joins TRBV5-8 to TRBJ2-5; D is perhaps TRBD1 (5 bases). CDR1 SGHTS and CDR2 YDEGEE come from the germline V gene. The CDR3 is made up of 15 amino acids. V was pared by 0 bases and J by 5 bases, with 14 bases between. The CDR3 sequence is CASSLVLSGWETQYF. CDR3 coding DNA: TGTGCCAGCAGCTTGGTGCTTTCAGGGTGGGAGACCCAGTACTTC.

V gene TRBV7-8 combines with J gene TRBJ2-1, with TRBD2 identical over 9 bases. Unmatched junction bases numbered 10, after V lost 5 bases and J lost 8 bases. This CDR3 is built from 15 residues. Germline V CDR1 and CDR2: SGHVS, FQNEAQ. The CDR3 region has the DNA TGTGCCAGCAGCCTGCGGGGGGGGTATATCGATGAGCAGTTCTTC. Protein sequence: CASSLRGGYIDEQFF.

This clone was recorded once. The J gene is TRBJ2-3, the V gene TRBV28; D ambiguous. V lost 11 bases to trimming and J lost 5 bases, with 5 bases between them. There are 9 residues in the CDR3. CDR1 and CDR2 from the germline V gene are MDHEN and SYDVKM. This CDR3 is CAGLDTQYF. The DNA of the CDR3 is TGTGCCGGCCTAGATACGCAGTATTTT.

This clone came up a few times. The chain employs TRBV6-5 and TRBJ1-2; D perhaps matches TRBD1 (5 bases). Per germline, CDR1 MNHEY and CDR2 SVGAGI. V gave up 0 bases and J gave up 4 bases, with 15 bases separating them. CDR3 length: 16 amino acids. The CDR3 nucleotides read TGTGCCAGCAGTTACTCCCGAGGGAGGGGTTCCTATGGCTACACCTTC. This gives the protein CASSYSRGRGSYGYTF.

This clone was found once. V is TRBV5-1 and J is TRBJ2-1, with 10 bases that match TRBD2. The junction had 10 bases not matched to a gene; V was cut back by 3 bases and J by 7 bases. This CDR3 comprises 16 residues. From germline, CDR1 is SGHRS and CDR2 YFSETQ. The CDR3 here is CASSWSPAGGTNEQFF. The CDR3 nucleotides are TGCGCCAGCAGCTGGAGCCCAGCGGGAGGGACAAATGAGCAGTTCTTC. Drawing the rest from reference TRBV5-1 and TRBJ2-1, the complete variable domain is KAGVTQTPRYLIKTRGQQVTLSCSPISGHRSVSWYQQTPGQGLQFLFEYFSETQRNKGNFPGRFSGRQFSNSRSEMNVSTLELGDSALYLCASSWSPAGGTNEQFFGPGTRLTVL.

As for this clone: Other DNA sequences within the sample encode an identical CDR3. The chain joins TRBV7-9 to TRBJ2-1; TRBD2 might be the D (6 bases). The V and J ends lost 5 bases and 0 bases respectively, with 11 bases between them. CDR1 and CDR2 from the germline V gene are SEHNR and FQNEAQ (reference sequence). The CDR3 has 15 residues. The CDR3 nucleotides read TGTGCCAGCAGCCCGTCCGGGAGCTCCTACAATGAGCAGTTCTTC. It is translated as CASSPSGSSYNEQFF.

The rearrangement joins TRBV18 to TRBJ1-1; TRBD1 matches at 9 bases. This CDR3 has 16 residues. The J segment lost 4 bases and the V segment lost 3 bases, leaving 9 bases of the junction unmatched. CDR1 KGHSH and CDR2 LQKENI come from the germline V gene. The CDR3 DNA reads TGTGCCAGCTCACCGGGACAGGGTGCGAGAAGCACTGAAGCTTTCTTT. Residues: CASSPGQGARSTEAFF.

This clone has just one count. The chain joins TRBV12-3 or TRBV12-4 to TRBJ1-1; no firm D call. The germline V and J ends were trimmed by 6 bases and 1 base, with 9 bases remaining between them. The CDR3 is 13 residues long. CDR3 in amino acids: CASSLHGNTEAFF. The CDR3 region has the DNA TGTGCCAGCAGCTTACACGGGAACACTGAAGCTTTCTTT.

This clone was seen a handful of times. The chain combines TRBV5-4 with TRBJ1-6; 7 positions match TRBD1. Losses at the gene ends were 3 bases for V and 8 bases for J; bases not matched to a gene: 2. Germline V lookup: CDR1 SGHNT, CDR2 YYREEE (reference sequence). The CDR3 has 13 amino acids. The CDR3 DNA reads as TGTGCCAGCAGCTATACAGGGGATTCACCCCTCCACTTT. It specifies CASSYTGDSPLHF.

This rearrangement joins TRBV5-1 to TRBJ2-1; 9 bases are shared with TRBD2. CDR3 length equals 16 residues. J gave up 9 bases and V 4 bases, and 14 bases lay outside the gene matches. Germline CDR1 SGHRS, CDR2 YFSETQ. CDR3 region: CASSRPGAGGSIEQFF. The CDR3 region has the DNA TGCGCCAGCAGCCGTCCGGGGGCGGGAGGGTCTATTGAGCAGTTCTTC.

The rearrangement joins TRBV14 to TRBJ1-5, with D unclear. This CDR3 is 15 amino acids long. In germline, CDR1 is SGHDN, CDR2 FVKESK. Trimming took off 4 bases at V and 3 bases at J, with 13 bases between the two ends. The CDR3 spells CASSPAGSHNQPQHF. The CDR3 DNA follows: TGTGCCAGCAGCCCCGCGGGGTCCCACAATCAGCCCCAGCATTTT.

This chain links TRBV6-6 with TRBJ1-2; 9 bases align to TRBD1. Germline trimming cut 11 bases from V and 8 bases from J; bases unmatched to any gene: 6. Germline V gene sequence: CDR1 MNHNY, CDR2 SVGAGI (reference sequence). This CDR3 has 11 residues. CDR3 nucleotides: TGTGCCGGGGGTACAGGGGGCGGCTACACCTTC. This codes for CAGGTGGGYTF.

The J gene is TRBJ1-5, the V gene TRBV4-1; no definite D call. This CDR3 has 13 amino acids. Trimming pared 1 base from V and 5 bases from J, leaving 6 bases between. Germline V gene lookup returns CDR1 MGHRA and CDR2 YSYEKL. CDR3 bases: TGCGCCAGCAGCCAAGGGGAGGATCAGCCCCAGCATTTT. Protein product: CASSQGEDQPQHF.

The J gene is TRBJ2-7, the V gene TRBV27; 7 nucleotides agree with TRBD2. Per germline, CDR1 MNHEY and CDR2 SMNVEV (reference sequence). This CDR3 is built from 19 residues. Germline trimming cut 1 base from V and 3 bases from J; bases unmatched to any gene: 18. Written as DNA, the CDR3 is TGTGCCAGCAGTTTATACGGGACTACTAATCTCCTAGAAGACTACGAGCAGTACTTC. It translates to CASSLYGTTNLLEDYEQYF.

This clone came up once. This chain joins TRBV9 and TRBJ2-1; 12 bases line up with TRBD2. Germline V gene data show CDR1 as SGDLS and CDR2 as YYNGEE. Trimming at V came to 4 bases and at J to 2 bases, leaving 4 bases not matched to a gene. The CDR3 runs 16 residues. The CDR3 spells CASSPSSGRAYNEQFF. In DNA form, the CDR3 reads TGTGCCAGCAGCCCCTCTAGCGGGAGGGCCTACAATGAGCAGTTCTTC.

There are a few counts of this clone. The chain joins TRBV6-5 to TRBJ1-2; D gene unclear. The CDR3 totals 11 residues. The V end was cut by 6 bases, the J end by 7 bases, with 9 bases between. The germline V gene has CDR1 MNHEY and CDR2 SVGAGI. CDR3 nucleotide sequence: TGTGCCAGCAGACGACGGGGTGGCTACACCTTC. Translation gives CASRRRGGYTF.

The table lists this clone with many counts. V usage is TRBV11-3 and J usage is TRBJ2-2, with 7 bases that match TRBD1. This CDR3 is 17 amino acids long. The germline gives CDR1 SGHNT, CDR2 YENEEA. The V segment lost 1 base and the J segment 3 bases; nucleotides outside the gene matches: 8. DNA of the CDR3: TGTGCCAGCAGCTTAGCCGACAGGGCCAAGGACACCGGGGAGCTGTTTTTT. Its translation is CASSLADRAKDTGELFF.

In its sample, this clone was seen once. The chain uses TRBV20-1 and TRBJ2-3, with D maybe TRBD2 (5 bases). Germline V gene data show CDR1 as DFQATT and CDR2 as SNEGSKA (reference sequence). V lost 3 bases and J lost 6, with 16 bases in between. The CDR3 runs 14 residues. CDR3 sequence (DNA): TGCAGTGCTAGTTTCGAGGGAATCGCGGATACGCAGTATTTT. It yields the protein CSASFEGIADTQYF.

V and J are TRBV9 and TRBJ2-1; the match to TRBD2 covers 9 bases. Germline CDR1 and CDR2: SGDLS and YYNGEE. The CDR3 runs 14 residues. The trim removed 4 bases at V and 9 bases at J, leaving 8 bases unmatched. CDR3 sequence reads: CASSPGLAGGEQFF. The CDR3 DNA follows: TGTGCCAGCAGCCCGGGACTAGCTGGGGGTGAGCAGTTCTTC.

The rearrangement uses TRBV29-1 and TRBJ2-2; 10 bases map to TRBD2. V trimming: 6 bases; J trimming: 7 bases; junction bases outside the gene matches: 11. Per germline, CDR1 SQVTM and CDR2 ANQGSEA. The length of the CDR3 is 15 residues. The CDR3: CSVVQRGGLGGELFF. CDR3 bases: TGCAGCGTCGTGCAGCGGGGGGGCCTTGGCGGGGAGCTGTTTTTT.

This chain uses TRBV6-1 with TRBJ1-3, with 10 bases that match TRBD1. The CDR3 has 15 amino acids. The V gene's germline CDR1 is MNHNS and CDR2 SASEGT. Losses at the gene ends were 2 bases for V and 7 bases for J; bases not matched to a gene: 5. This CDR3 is CASSEPRTGGNTIYF. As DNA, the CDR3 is TGTGCCAGCAGTGAACCGAGGACAGGGGGGAACACCATATATTTT.

DNA of the CDR3: TGCGCCAGCAGCTCCAGGTCCTTAGGAGGTCGCGATGAGCAGTTCTTC. This gives the protein CASSSRSLGGRDEQFF. The chain uses TRBV5-1 and TRBJ2-1; D is possibly TRBD2 (5 bases). The germline gives CDR1 SGHRS, CDR2 YFSETQ. There are 16 residues in the CDR3. The V and J ends lost 3 bases and 8 bases respectively, with 21 bases between them.

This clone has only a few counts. The CDR3 is CASSEARYEQYF. In DNA, the CDR3 is TGTGCCAGCAGTGAAGCGCGGTACGAGCAGTACTTC. The chain combines TRBV2 with TRBJ2-7; no definite D call. Trimming cost V 0 bases and J 4 bases, with 4 bases left between them. The CDR3 consists of 12 residues. Germline CDR1 reads SNHLY; CDR2 reads FYNNEI.

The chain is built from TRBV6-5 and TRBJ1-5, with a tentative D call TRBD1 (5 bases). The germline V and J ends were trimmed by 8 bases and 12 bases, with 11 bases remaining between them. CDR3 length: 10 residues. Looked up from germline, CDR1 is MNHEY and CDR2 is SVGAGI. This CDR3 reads CASGAPDQHF. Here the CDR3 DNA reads TGTGCCAGCGGGGCCCCTGACCAGCATTTT.